The T cell receptor (beta chain) described here comes from a study of radiotherapy plus CTLA-4 blockade in lung cancer. Libraries were prepared by immunoSEQ multiplex PCR; TCRdb keeps only in-frame clonotypes and omits some of them. Here the sample spans about 28,000 clones, less than 80% being singletons. Whole-study results and caveats: Among reported predictors of response, early blood T cell clone dynamics with interferon-beta performed best.

As for this clone: Its antigen remains unknown.

The CDR3 spans 12 residues. In germline, CDR1 is SQVTM, CDR2 ANQGSEA. Trimming stripped 3 bases from V and 4 bases from J, with 9 bases between. Sequenced material: peripheral blood, taken from a patient treated with radiotherapy plus ipilimumab. The chain recombines TRBV29-1 with TRBJ1-2; D not certain. The TCR originated in a human donor with non-small cell lung cancer who had stable disease on radiotherapy plus ipilimumab. The CDR3 protein is CSVEAEVYGYTF. CDR3 coding DNA: TGCAGCGTTGAGGCAGAAGTCTATGGCTACACCTTC. The full variable domain, its missing parts supplied by reference TRBV29-1 and TRBJ1-2, is SAVISQKPSRDICQRGTSLTIQCQVDSQVTMMFWYRQQPGQSLTLIATANQGSEATYESGFVIDKFPISRPNLTFSTLTVSNMSPEDSSIYLCSVEAEVYGYTFGSGTRLTVV.